A single sample gave rise to the 25 T cell receptor beta chains below, sequenced in a study of cytomegalovirus exposure and HLA in healthy donors. Generated by immunoSEQ multiplex PCR, the TCRdb table keeps only in-frame clones and is missing some. The repertoire holds about 73,000 clones, with approximately 94% as singletons. Sequencing used PBMCs. These receptors were obtained from a woman under 30 in good health and CMV-seronegative.

The rearrangement uses TRBV6-5 and TRBJ1-2; no definite D call. The CDR3 consists of 16 residues. Germline lookup yields CDR1 MNHEY and CDR2 SVGAGI. V gave up 0 bases and J gave up 0 bases, with 11 bases separating them. The CDR3 sequence: CASSYSTLYSNYGYTF. Here the CDR3 DNA reads TGTGCCAGCAGTTACTCAACTCTCTACTCTAACTATGGCTACACCTTC.

The chain links TRBV4-1 to TRBJ2-3, with 12 bases matching TRBD2. Unmatched junction bases numbered 8, after V lost 0 bases and J lost 4 bases. Germline-derived CDR1 and CDR2 are MGHRA and YSYEKL. This CDR3 is built from 18 residues. The CDR3 sequence is CASSQDEASGGAADTQYF. The CDR3 DNA reads as TGCGCCAGCAGCCAAGATGAGGCTAGCGGGGGGGCCGCAGATACGCAGTATTTT.

This chain joins TRBV7-6 and TRBJ2-7; weak D call: TRBD2 (7 bases). Germline CDR1 reads SGHVS; CDR2 reads FNYEAQ. Trimming took 1 base from V and 2 from J, leaving 18 bases between them. The CDR3 covers 17 residues. This chain's CDR3 is CASSLEGGIPGAYEQYF. In nucleotides, the CDR3 is TGTGCCAGCAGCTTAGAGGGGGGGATTCCTGGGGCCTACGAGCAGTACTTC.

This chain connects TRBV4-2 to TRBJ1-5; TRBD1 is a possible D gene (5 bases). CDR1 is LGHNA, CDR2 YNFKEQ, per germline. V lost 4 bases to trimming and J lost 10 bases, with 14 bases between them. The CDR3 totals 13 residues. CDR3 nucleotide sequence: TGTGCCAGCAGCCCGGACGAAGACAGTCCCCAGCATTTT. Its translation is CASSPDEDSPQHF.

This chain joins TRBV7-8 and TRBJ2-5; TRBD2 is a possible D gene (6 bases). The CDR3 spans 14 residues. The ends were cut back, 5 bases at V and 1 base at J, with 11 bases in the middle. The germline V gene has CDR1 SGHVS and CDR2 FQNEAQ. The CDR3 nucleotides are TGTGCCAGCAGCCTCGGGACTGTCCAAGAGACCCAGTACTTC. Protein: CASSLGTVQETQYF.

This chain links TRBV9 with TRBJ1-2, with TRBD1 identical over 10 bases. The CDR3 length is 14 residues. The trim removed 3 bases at V and 6 bases at J, leaving 5 bases unmatched. Germline loops: CDR1 SGDLS, CDR2 YYNGEE. Written as DNA, the CDR3 is TGTGCCAGCAGCGGAACCGGGACAGGGGATGGCTACACCTTC. This gives the protein CASSGTGTGDGYTF.

The chain joins TRBV6-6 to TRBJ2-7; the D gene is possibly TRBD1 (6 bases). CDR3 length: 13 amino acids. Germline V gene sequence: CDR1 MNHNY, CDR2 SVGAGI (reference sequence). Trimming took off 6 bases at V and 5 bases at J, with 14 bases between the two ends. CDR3 coding DNA: TGTGCCAGCAGCCGACCAGGGGTAAACGAGCAGTACTTC. Amino acids: CASSRPGVNEQYF.

The chain joins TRBV11-2 to TRBJ1-1; D not resolved. Germline V CDR1 and CDR2: SGHAT, FQNNGV. The CDR3 totals 17 residues. The V and J ends lost 6 bases and 4 bases respectively, with 24 bases between them. The CDR3 bases are TGTGCCAGCAGTCCTACACTCGGCAGGCGAGGGAGCACTGAAGCTTTCTTT. Protein sequence: CASSPTLGRRGSTEAFF.

For this clone: Other DNA sequences in this specimen translate into the identical CDR3. For the CDR3, the DNA is TGCAGCGTACTAGCGGGGGGCACCGGGGAGCTGTTTTTT. Residues: CSVLAGGTGELFF. The V and J genes are TRBV29-1 and TRBJ2-2, with 12 bases lining up with TRBD2. Germline lookup yields CDR1 SQVTM and CDR2 ANQGSEA. This CDR3 is built from 13 residues. Trimming removed 6 bases from V and 4 bases from J; junction bases left unmatched: 0.

This rearrangement joins TRBV5-4 to TRBJ2-1; TRBD2 matches at 13 bases. The germline CDR1 and CDR2 sequences are SGHNT and YYREEE (reference sequence). CDR3 length: 15 residues. V lost 4 bases, J lost 7 bases, and 5 bases stayed unmatched. The CDR3, as DNA: TGTGCCAGCAGCCGGACTAGCGGGAGTCTGAATGAGCAGTTCTTC. Encoded protein: CASSRTSGSLNEQFF.

This sequence joins TRBV6-5 and TRBJ2-7; D perhaps matches TRBD1 (5 bases). V was cut by 4 bases and J by 5 bases, with 12 bases left in between. The CDR3 runs 13 residues. Germline V CDR1 and CDR2: MNHEY, SVGAGI. CDR3 sequence (DNA): TGTGCCAGCAGTTTCCTCAGGGCGGACGAGCAGTACTTC. Translating it yields CASSFLRADEQYF.

The chain has TRBV4-3 and TRBJ2-7; 7 bases align to TRBD1. The CDR3 is 15 residues long. The V segment lost 0 bases and the J segment 5 bases; nucleotides outside the gene matches: 7. Germline CDR1 is LGHNA and CDR2 is YSLEER. The CDR3 DNA is TGCGCCAGCAGCCAAGACCGACAGGGCGTGAACGAGCAGTACTTC. This codes for CASSQDRQGVNEQYF.

In its sample, this clone was seen once. The genes are TRBV7-6 and TRBJ1-2, with 8 bases fitting TRBD1. This CDR3 has 13 residues. Germline-derived CDR1 and CDR2 are SGHVS and FNYEAQ. V was clipped by 6 bases and J by 2 bases; unmatched bases: 2. The CDR3 reads CASSGQGNYGYTF. CDR3 nucleotide sequence: TGTGCCAGCAGTGGACAGGGCAACTATGGCTACACCTTC.

Concerning this clone itself: Other DNA sequences in the sample encode the same CDR3. V and J are TRBV27 and TRBJ1-6, with 10 bases identical to TRBD1. CDR1 and CDR2 from the germline V gene are MNHEY and SMNVEV (reference sequence). CDR3 length: 13 amino acids. With V trimmed by 10 bases and J by 6 bases, 3 bases remained unmatched. CDR3 loop: CATRTGGNSPLHF. CDR3 in DNA: TGTGCCACCCGGACAGGGGGTAATTCACCCCTCCACTTT.

The chain's CDR3 is CASSVADRVADTQYF. The DNA of the CDR3 is TGTGCCAGCAGCGTAGCCGACAGGGTCGCAGATACGCAGTATTTT. This chain links TRBV9 with TRBJ2-3; 7 bases fit TRBD1. CDR3 length: 15 residues. J gave up 4 bases and V 0 bases, and 5 bases lay outside the gene matches. Germline V CDR1 and CDR2: SGDLS, YYNGEE. The full variable domain, with the rest looked up from reference TRBV9 and TRBJ2-3, is DSGVTQTPKHLITATGQRVTLRCSPRSGDLSVYWYQQSLDQGLQFLIQYYNGEERAKGNILERFSAQQFPDLHSELNLSSLELGDSALYFCASSVADRVADTQYFGPGTRLTVL.

This chain joins TRBV5-4 and TRBJ2-1; 9 bases agree with TRBD2. The CDR3 covers 15 residues. The germline V gene encodes CDR1 SGHNT and CDR2 YYREEE (reference sequence). Trimming removed 0 bases from V and 5 bases from J; junction bases left unmatched: 3. CDR3 sequence reads: CASSLEPSGNNEQFF. CDR3 DNA: TGTGCCAGCAGCTTGGAGCCTAGCGGGAACAATGAGCAGTTCTTC. The variable domain in full, completed from reference TRBV5-4 and TRBJ2-1, reads ETGVTQSPTHLIKTRGQQVTLRCSSQSGHNTVSWYQQALGQGPQFIFQYYREEENGRGNFPPRFSGLQFPNYSSELNVNALELDDSALYLCASSLEPSGNNEQFFGPGTRLTVL.

V usage is TRBV4-3 and J usage is TRBJ2-1; a weak D match, TRBD1 (6 bases). The CDR3 has 16 amino acids. Trimming removed 0 bases from V and 4 bases from J, with 13 bases in between. From germline, CDR1 is LGHNA and CDR2 YSLEER. The chain's CDR3 is CASSQDIGGPYNEQFF. In DNA, the CDR3 is TGCGCCAGCAGCCAAGATATAGGGGGTCCATACAATGAGCAGTTCTTC.

The gene calls are TRBV6-5 and TRBJ1-1, with 8 positions matching TRBD1. J lost 4 bases, V lost 2 bases, and 0 bases had no gene match. This CDR3 spans 13 amino acids. The germline V gene has CDR1 MNHEY and CDR2 SVGAGI. The CDR3 here is CASSYGQGTEAFF. The CDR3 region has the DNA TGTGCCAGCAGTTACGGACAGGGCACTGAAGCTTTCTTT.

This clone was observed a single time. This chain joins TRBV4-1 and TRBJ1-3; D perhaps matches TRBD1 (6 bases). Trimming stripped 2 bases from V and 1 base from J, with 15 bases between. The CDR3 spans 17 residues. Germline values: CDR1 MGHRA, CDR2 YSYEKL. The CDR3 DNA reads TGCGCCAGCAGCCAACTAACTACTACAGGGTCTGGAAACACCATATATTTT. Its protein is CASSQLTTTGSGNTIYF.

The genes are TRBV11-2 and TRBJ2-3; weak D call: TRBD2 (5 bases). V shed 5 bases and J shed 2 bases, with 8 bases lying between them. The CDR3 is made up of 13 amino acids. From germline, CDR1 is SGHAT and CDR2 FQNNGV. The CDR3 region is CASSAGFTDTQYF. The DNA for the CDR3 is TGTGCCAGCAGCGCGGGCTTCACAGATACGCAGTATTTT.

The J gene is TRBJ2-3, the V gene TRBV15; 13 bases agree with TRBD2. Trimming at V came to 3 bases and at J to 1 base, leaving 1 base not matched to a gene. This CDR3 comprises 16 residues. CDR1 is LNHNV and CDR2 is YYDKDF in the germline V gene (reference sequence). The CDR3 DNA sequence: TGTGCCACCAGCAGGGGGACTAGCGGGGGCACAGATACGCAGTATTTT. It yields the protein CATSRGTSGGTDTQYF.

The chain joins TRBV10-2 to TRBJ2-7; D may be TRBD2 (6 bases). V lost 7 bases and J 2 bases, leaving 12 bases between the germline ends. Germline loops: CDR1 WSHSY, CDR2 SAAADI. The CDR3 covers 13 residues. The CDR3: CASIGRTTYEQYF. CDR3 in DNA: TGCGCCAGCATCGGCAGGACTACCTACGAGCAGTACTTC.

The chain combines TRBV5-8 with TRBJ1-4, with 10 bases aligning to TRBD1. The length of the CDR3 is 15 residues. The germline V gene encodes CDR1 SGHTS and CDR2 YDEGEE. Trimming took 0 bases from V and 8 from J; bases not matched to a gene: 4. DNA for the CDR3: TGTGCCAGCAGCTTGGGGGACAGGGGACGGGAAAAACTGTTTTTT. The encoded protein is CASSLGDRGREKLFF. Full variable domain (rest looked up from reference TRBV5-8 and TRBJ1-4): EAGVTQSPTHLIKTRGQQATLRCSPISGHTSVYWYQQALGLGLQFLLWYDEGEERNRGNFPPRFSGRQFPNYSSELNVNALELEDSALYLCASSLGDRGREKLFFGSGTQLSVL.

The chain joins TRBV6-5 to TRBJ2-2, with 10 bases lining up with TRBD2. J was trimmed by 3 bases and V by 4 bases; bases with no gene match: 2. The germline CDR1 and CDR2 sequences are MNHEY and SVGAGI. This CDR3 comprises 15 residues. The CDR3 protein is CASSWTSGYTGELFF. For the CDR3, the DNA is TGTGCCAGCAGTTGGACTAGCGGATACACCGGGGAGCTGTTTTTT.

This clone was observed a few times. The chain is built from TRBV4-2 and TRBJ2-2, with D maybe TRBD2 (6 bases). This CDR3 has 17 amino acids. Germline V gene sequence: CDR1 LGHNA, CDR2 YNFKEQ. V gave up 3 bases and J gave up 2 bases, with 16 bases separating them. Written as DNA, the CDR3 is TGTGCCAGCAGCCATCCTGAGGGGACTTACAACACCGGGGAGCTGTTTTTT. This translates into CASSHPEGTYNTGELFF.